Below are 26 T cell receptor beta chains sequenced from a single sample in a study of Graves' ophthalmopathy and Graves' hyperthyroidism. TCR beta CDR3 regions were amplified from RNA transcripts. HTBI primers were used in a first-round RT-PCR, which preceded a second-round multiplex PCR. TCRdb recomputed calls from the multiplex PCR reads with MiXCR, one row per CDR3 protein. The sample includes some 750,000 distinct CDR3 sequences, 40% of them seen just once. Sequencing was performed on peripheral blood. These receptor sequences come from an adult man with Graves' ophthalmopathy.

This clonotype has more than one count but fewer than ten. This chain joins TRBV29-1 and TRBJ2-2, with a weak D call TRBD1 (7 bases). Germline CDR1 is SQVTM and CDR2 is ANQGSEA. The CDR3 runs 14 residues. V was clipped by 5 bases and J by 6 bases, with 16 bases between them. The CDR3 DNA is TGCAGCGTTCAGGGGGGAGTGGGTGCCGGGGAGCTGTTTTTT. It is translated as CSVQGGVGAGELFF.

V gene TRBV10-3 combines with J gene TRBJ1-6, with 9 bases lining up with TRBD1. CDR1 and CDR2 (germline): ENHRY, SYGVKD. CDR3 length equals 14 residues. With V trimmed by 6 bases and J by 11 bases, 8 bases remained unmatched. The CDR3 nucleotides read TGTGCCATCAGCTTGGACAGGGGCCGTCCACCCCTCCACTTT. Translation gives CAISLDRGRPPLHF.

The chain has TRBV7-9 and TRBJ1-1; D not certain. Germline V gene lookup returns CDR1 SEHNR and CDR2 FQNEAQ (reference sequence). The CDR3 contains 14 residues. The V end was cut by 7 bases, the J end by 8 bases, with 20 bases between. The CDR3 here is CASTFYEREAEAFF. CDR3 sequence (DNA): TGTGCCAGCACATTTTACGAGAGGGAAGCCGAAGCTTTCTTT.

V and J are TRBV7-9 and TRBJ2-7; D is unresolved. The CDR3 has 14 amino acids. Germline V lookup: CDR1 SEHNR, CDR2 FQNEAQ (reference sequence). The V end lost 5 bases, the J end lost 3 bases, and 14 bases lay between the germline ends. The CDR3 protein is CASSQEIGFYEQYF. The CDR3, as DNA: TGTGCCAGCAGCCAAGAGATCGGCTTCTACGAGCAGTACTTC. The full variable domain, rest sourced from reference TRBV7-9 and TRBJ2-7, is DTGVSQNPRHKITKRGQNVTFRCDPISEHNRLYWYRQTLGQGPEFLTYFQNEAQLEKSRLLSDRFSAERPKGSFSTLEIQRTEQGDSAMYLCASSQEIGFYEQYFGPGTRLTVT.

As regards this clonotype: A much larger clonotype is one base distant, so this may be a read error. The rearrangement links TRBV29-1 to TRBJ2-7; 9 nucleotides line up with TRBD1. J lost 6 bases, V lost 3 bases, and 6 bases had no gene match. Germline V gene lookup returns CDR1 SQVTM and CDR2 ANQGSEA. CDR3 length equals 13 residues. In DNA form, the CDR3 reads TGCAGCGTTGAGGGGACAGGGATTCGCGAGCAGTACTTC. Its protein product is CSVEGTGIREQYF.

The genes are TRBV7-3 and TRBJ2-7; D call uncertain. Germline-derived CDR1 and CDR2 are SGHTA and FQGTGA. This CDR3 comprises 13 residues. Trimming shortened V by 1 base and J by 5 bases, and 9 bases separated the two germline ends. CDR3 nucleotide sequence: TGTGCCAGCAGCTTAAACCCTCGGGACGAGCAGTACTTC. It translates to CASSLNPRDEQYF.

This clonotype has more than one count but fewer than ten. The chain employs TRBV19 and TRBJ1-2; D is ambiguous. V was clipped by 1 base and J by 2 bases, with 8 bases between them. CDR3 length equals 14 residues. Per the germline V gene, CDR1 is LNHDA and CDR2 is SQIVND (reference sequence). In nucleotides, the CDR3 is TGTGCCAGTAGTATAGTTAACACCAACTATGGCTACACCTTC. Residues: CASSIVNTNYGYTF.

The chain uses TRBV24-1 and TRBJ1-2; 9 bases fit TRBD1. Trimming at V came to 11 bases and at J to 3 bases, leaving 3 bases not matched to a gene. Germline V lookup: CDR1 KGHDR, CDR2 SFDVKD. The length of the CDR3 is 12 residues. The CDR3 loop is CASGTGHYGYTF. In DNA, the CDR3 is TGTGCCAGCGGGACAGGGCACTATGGCTACACCTTC.

This rearrangement joins TRBV11-2 to TRBJ2-7, with 8 bases fitting TRBD2. This CDR3 region has 14 residues. V lost 5 bases and J lost 2; bases outside the gene matches: 5. The germline V gene encodes CDR1 SGHAT and CDR2 FQNNGV. The CDR3 here is CASSQAGVTYEQYF. The CDR3 DNA follows: TGTGCCAGCAGCCAAGCGGGAGTAACCTACGAGCAGTACTTC.

This clonotype was counted a few times. The rearrangement uses TRBV28 and TRBJ1-1; D gene ambiguous. Germline V gives CDR1 MDHEN, CDR2 SYDVKM. Trimming cost V 6 bases and J 7 bases, with 9 bases left between them. CDR3 size: 11 residues. The CDR3 DNA follows: TGTGCCAGCAGGGAGAAAATTGAAGCTTTCTTT. Amino acids: CASREKIEAFF.

This clonotype has just a few counts. V is TRBV20-1 and J is TRBJ1-2, with 9 bases that match TRBD1. Germline trimming cut 3 bases from V and 4 bases from J; bases unmatched to any gene: 9. This CDR3 spans 15 amino acids. CDR1 and CDR2 (germline): DFQATT, SNEGSKA (reference sequence). The CDR3 is CSARDRGRGSYGYTF. CDR3 nucleotides: TGCAGTGCTAGGGACAGGGGCCGCGGATCCTATGGCTACACCTTC.

Concerning this clonotype: Lacking the conserved final phenylalanine or tryptophan, this CDR3 likely reflects a read error. The limits of the CDR3 on the DNA are not certain, so only TCRdb's listed CDR3 is given. This chain uses TRBV7-3 with TRBJ1-1. Per germline, CDR1 SGHTA and CDR2 FQGTGA. The CDR3 spans 13 amino acids, including both terminal residues. The CDR3 spells CASSLYRNTEACC.

This rearrangement joins TRBV7-9 to TRBJ1-6; D is ambiguous. The length of the CDR3 is 14 residues. Germline V gene data show CDR1 as SEHNR and CDR2 as FQNEAQ (reference sequence). With 8 bases removed from V and 11 bases from J, the gap between germline ends came to 19 bases. The CDR3 loop reads CASGTDRLTTPLHF. The CDR3 bases are TGTGCCAGCGGCACCGACCGGCTTACGACACCCCTCCACTTT.

This clonotype was observed at least ten times. The CDR3 DNA reads TGTGCCAGCATCCAAGAGGAGACCCAGTACTTC. This codes for CASIQEETQYF. The V call is TRBV10-3, the J call TRBJ2-5; D not resolved. The germline V and J ends were trimmed by 10 bases and 5 bases, with 11 bases remaining between them. Per the germline V gene, CDR1 is ENHRY and CDR2 is SYGVKD. The CDR3 consists of 11 residues.

The rearrangement joins TRBV9 to TRBJ2-5, with D perhaps TRBD1 or TRBD2 (5 bases each). Germline loops: CDR1 SGDLS, CDR2 YYNGEE. The length of the CDR3 is 13 residues. V was clipped by 10 bases and J by 5 bases, with 18 bases between them. DNA of the CDR3: TGTGCCTGGAGTGCCCGGGGCGGGGAGACCCAGTACTTC. This encodes CAWSARGGETQYF.

With respect to this clonotype: A read error is possible here, since a much larger clone lies one base away. No conserved phenylalanine or tryptophan is present at the end of the CDR3, so a read error is the likely explanation. The genes are TRBV15 and TRBJ1-6, with D unresolved. V was shortened by 0 bases and J by 0 bases, with 15 bases between the two germline ends. The CDR3 consists of 19 residues. Germline lookup yields CDR1 LNHNV and CDR2 YYDKDF (reference sequence). CDR3 region: CATSREEGAISSYNSPLHL. Here the CDR3 DNA reads TGTGCCACCAGCAGAGAGGAAGGTGCAATTAGCTCCTATAATTCACCCCTCCACCTT.

The table lists this clonotype with many counts. This chain joins TRBV7-9 and TRBJ2-7, with unresolved D. This CDR3 is built from 15 residues. CDR1 SEHNR and CDR2 FQNEAQ come from the germline V gene (reference sequence). V was shortened by 1 base and J by 3 bases, with 13 bases between the two germline ends. Here the CDR3 DNA reads TGTGCCAGCAGCTTAGACAAAAAGGTCGTCTACGAGCAGTACTTC. It specifies CASSLDKKVVYEQYF.

The table lists this clonotype with a few counts. The rearrangement uses TRBV6-2 or TRBV6-3 and TRBJ1-2, with 7 bases fitting TRBD1. V lost 2 bases and J lost 3; bases outside the gene matches: 3. Looked up from germline, CDR1 is MNHEY and CDR2 is SVGEGT. This CDR3 region has 14 residues. CDR3 in DNA: TGTGCCAGCAGTTACCCGGGACAGTACTATGGCTACACCTTC. Translation gives CASSYPGQYYGYTF.

The table lists this clonotype with many counts. This chain joins TRBV7-9 and TRBJ2-7; D uncertain. The CDR3 runs 13 residues. The V and J ends lost 4 bases and 3 bases respectively, with 10 bases between them. Per germline, CDR1 SEHNR and CDR2 FQNEAQ (reference sequence). The CDR3 coding sequence is TGTGCCAGCAGCTCCCTGACTGACTACGAGCAGTACTTC. Its protein product is CASSSLTDYEQYF.

V gene TRBV10-3 combines with J gene TRBJ1-1, with 7 bases identical to TRBD1. V shed 2 bases, J shed 2 bases, and the junction held 5 bases outside the gene matches. This CDR3 is built from 15 residues. The germline gives CDR1 ENHRY, CDR2 SYGVKD. The CDR3 DNA reads TGTGCCATCAGTGAGGACAGGGTGGAAAACACTGAAGCTTTCTTT. Protein: CAISEDRVENTEAFF.

The rearrangement links TRBV7-9 to TRBJ2-7, with 7 bases lining up with TRBD1. The CDR3 runs to 13 residues. Germline V gene data show CDR1 as SEHNR and CDR2 as FQNEAQ (reference sequence). J gave up 5 bases and V 5 bases, and 6 bases lay outside the gene matches. The CDR3 loop reads CASSAGTDNEQYF. CDR3 bases: TGTGCCAGCAGCGCCGGGACAGACAACGAGCAGTACTTC.

Details on this clonotype: Given the absence of the conserved phenylalanine or tryptophan at the CDR3 end, a read error is likely. The chain combines TRBV10-2 with TRBJ1-2, with D hard to call. V lost 0 bases and J 3 bases, leaving 8 bases between the germline ends. The germline V gene encodes CDR1 WSHSY and CDR2 SAAADI. CDR3 length: 14 residues. This CDR3 is CASSESGTDYGYTI. The CDR3 DNA is TGCGCCAGCAGTGAGTCGGGTACAGACTATGGCTACACCATC.

This clonotype has only a few counts. CDR3 sequence reads: CASSYRRPDYGYTF. The DNA for the CDR3 is TGTGCCAGTAGTTACAGGAGACCCGACTATGGCTACACCTTC. This chain joins TRBV19 and TRBJ1-2; D may be TRBD1 (5 bases). The CDR3 contains 14 residues. Germline V lookup: CDR1 LNHDA, CDR2 SQIVND (reference sequence). Trimming took 5 bases from V and 3 from J, leaving 13 bases between them. The variable domain in full, completed from reference TRBV19 and TRBJ1-2, reads DGGITQSPKYLFRKEGQNVTLSCEQNLNHDAMYWYRQDPGQGLRLIYYSQIVNDFQKGDIAEGYSVSREKKESFPLTVTSAQKNPTAFYLCASSYRRPDYGYTFGSGTRLTVV.

This clonotype has a count of ten or more. The genes are TRBV2 and TRBJ1-2; no firm D call. CDR3 length: 14 residues. Germline-derived CDR1 and CDR2 are SNHLY and FYNNEI. The V end lost 3 bases, the J end lost 4 bases, and 12 bases lay between the germline ends. In DNA, the CDR3 is TGTGCCAGCAGTGAGTGGCCAATCATCTATGGCTACACCTTC. It specifies CASSEWPIIYGYTF.

V usage is TRBV25-1 and J usage is TRBJ2-6; TRBD1 aligns across 7 bases. Trimming removed 6 bases from V and 4 bases from J; junction bases left unmatched: 6. CDR1 and CDR2 (germline): MGHDK, SYGVNS. This CDR3 spans 15 amino acids. The CDR3 sequence: CASSLMGQGANVLTF. In DNA form, the CDR3 reads TGTGCCAGCAGCTTGATGGGACAGGGGGCCAACGTCCTGACTTTC.

The chain couples TRBV20-1 to TRBJ2-7, with 9 bases fitting TRBD2. The CDR3 consists of 15 residues. J gave up 4 bases and V 3 bases, and 10 bases lay outside the gene matches. Germline V gives CDR1 DFQATT, CDR2 SNEGSKA (reference sequence). The CDR3 DNA follows: TGCAGTGCTAGTCTAGCGGGAAACAACAATTACGAGCAGTACTTC. This gives the protein CSASLAGNNNYEQYF.